What follows describes a single TCR beta chain. This sample stems from a study of T cell responses to AZD1222 COVID-19 vaccine. Sequencing was performed with immunoSEQ multiplex PCR; in TCRdb, only in-frame clones are kept and a portion is missing. Seen here are about 200,000 clones, about 95% observed once, and the top ten hold around 1.7%. Trimming took 0 bases from V and 8 from J, leaving 13 bases between them. The CDR3 consists of 13 residues. Germline CDR1 and CDR2: GTSNPN and SVGIG (reference sequence). This material consisted of peripheral blood, taken 28 days after the second dose of the MenACWY control vaccine. The genes are TRBV30 and TRBJ1-2; a weak D match, TRBD1 (5 bases). The clonotype was recovered from an adult who received the MenACWY meningococcal vaccine as a control. The CDR3 spells CAWSVLGAGGYTF. The CDR3 coding sequence is TGTGCCTGGAGTGTACTCGGGGCCGGAGGCTACACCTTC.